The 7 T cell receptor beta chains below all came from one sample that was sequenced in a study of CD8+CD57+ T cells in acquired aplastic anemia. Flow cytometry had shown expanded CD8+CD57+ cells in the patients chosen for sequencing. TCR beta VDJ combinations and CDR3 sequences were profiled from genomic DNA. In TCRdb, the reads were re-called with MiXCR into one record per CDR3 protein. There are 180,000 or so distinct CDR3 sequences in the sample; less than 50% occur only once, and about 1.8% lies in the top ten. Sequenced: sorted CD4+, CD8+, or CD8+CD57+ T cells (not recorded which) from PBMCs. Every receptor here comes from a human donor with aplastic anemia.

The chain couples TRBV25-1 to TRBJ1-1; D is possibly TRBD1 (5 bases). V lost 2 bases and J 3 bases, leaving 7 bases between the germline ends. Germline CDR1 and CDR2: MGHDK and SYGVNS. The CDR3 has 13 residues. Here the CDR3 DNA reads TGTGCCAGCAGTGAAGGGGGGGACACTGAAGCTTTCTTT. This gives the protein CASSEGGDTEAFF.

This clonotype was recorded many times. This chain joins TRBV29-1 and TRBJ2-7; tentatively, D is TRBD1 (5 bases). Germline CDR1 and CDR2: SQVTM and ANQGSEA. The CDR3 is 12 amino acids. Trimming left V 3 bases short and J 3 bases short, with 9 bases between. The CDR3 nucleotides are TGCAGCGTTGAGGGGCAGAGCTACGAGCAGTACTTC. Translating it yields CSVEGQSYEQYF.

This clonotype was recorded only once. The CDR3 coding sequence is TGTGCCACCAGCAGAGAAGGGGGGCTCGACCAGCCCCAGCATTTT. Translation gives CATSREGGLDQPQHF. This sequence joins TRBV15 and TRBJ1-5; D is possibly TRBD1 (6 bases). The germline V gene has CDR1 LNHNV and CDR2 YYDKDF (reference sequence). V lost 0 bases and J lost 7, with 13 bases in between. The CDR3 is 15 residues long.

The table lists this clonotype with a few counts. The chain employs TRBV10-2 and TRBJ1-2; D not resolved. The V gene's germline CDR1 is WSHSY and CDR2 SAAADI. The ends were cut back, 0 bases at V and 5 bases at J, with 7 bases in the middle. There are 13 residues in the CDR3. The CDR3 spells CASSESVDYGYTF. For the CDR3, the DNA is TGCGCCAGCAGTGAGTCGGTGGATTATGGCTACACCTTC.

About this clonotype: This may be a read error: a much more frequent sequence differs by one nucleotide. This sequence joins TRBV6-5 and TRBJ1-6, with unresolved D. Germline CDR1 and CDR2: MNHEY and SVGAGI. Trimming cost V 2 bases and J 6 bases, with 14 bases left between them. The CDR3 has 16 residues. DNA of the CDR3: TGTGCCAGCAGTTACAGTCGCAATCTGAGTAATTCACCCCTCCACTTT. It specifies CASSYSRNLSNSPLHF.

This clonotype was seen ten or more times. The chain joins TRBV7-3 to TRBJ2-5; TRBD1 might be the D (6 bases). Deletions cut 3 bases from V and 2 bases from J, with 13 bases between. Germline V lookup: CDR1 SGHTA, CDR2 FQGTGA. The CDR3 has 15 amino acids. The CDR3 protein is CASSFSGTRQETQYF. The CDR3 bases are TGTGCCAGCAGCTTCTCCGGGACAAGGCAAGAGACCCAGTACTTC.

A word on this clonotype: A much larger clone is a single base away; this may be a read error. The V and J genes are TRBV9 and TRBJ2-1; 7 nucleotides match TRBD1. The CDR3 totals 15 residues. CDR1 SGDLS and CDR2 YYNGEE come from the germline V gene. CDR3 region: CASSLQGTASNEQFF. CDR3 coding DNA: TGCGCCAGCAGCTTGCAGGGGACAGCCAGCAATGAGCAGTTCTTC.